This is a list of T cell receptor beta chains from one sample in a study of CD8+ T cells in alopecia areata. The table came from immunoSEQ multiplex PCR; TCRdb's copy has only in-frame clones and leaves some out. The sample yields roughly 250,000 clones, approximately 60% seen once. Sequences were derived from CD4+ T cells sorted from blood, sampled around week 53, from a patient treated with tofacitinib. These receptor sequences come from a human donor with alopecia areata. Each CDR3 is given with its conserved first and last residue. Fields, in order: D gene, clone size, J gene, V gene, CDR3 DNA, CDR3 protein. D genes are given only for firm matches. For some rows the clone size is stated as once, few or many, or as a class when expanded; others skip it.

>-|-|TRBJ2-2|TRBV5-1
TGCGCCAGCAGCTTGGACGTCAACACCGGGGAGCTGTTTTTT
CASSLDVNTGELFF
>TRBD1|-|TRBJ1-5|TRBV2
TGTGCCAGCCTCGACAGGGAAGTCAATCAGCCCCAGCATTTT
CASLDREVNQPQHF
>-|-|TRBJ1-5|TRBV14
TGTGCCAGCAGCCAACTTGGAGGGAATCAGCCCCAGCATTTT
CASSQLGGNQPQHF
>-|-|TRBJ2-1|TRBV6-6
TGTGCCAGTGCGGAGTTCAATGAGCAGTTCTTC
CASAEFNEQFF
>TRBD2|-|TRBJ2-5|TRBV10-3
TGTGCCATCAGTGAGTTCCCGGGAGGTACGGAGGAGACCCAGTACTTC
CAISEFPGGTEETQYF
>-|-|TRBJ2-7|TRBV2
TGTGCCAGCATAGATCAGGGCCGCAGCTACGAGCAGTACTTC
CASIDQGRSYEQYF
>-|few|TRBJ2-1|TRBV10-3
TGTGCCATCAGTGAGTTAGGCTCCTACAATGAGCAGTTCTTC
CAISELGSYNEQFF
>TRBD1|-|TRBJ1-5|TRBV30
TGTGCCTGGAGTGTGGGACAGAGCAATCAGCCCCAGCATTTT
CAWSVGQSNQPQHF
>-|-|TRBJ2-5|TRBV9
TGTGCCAGCAGCGTAGTGGGGACCCAAGAGACCCAGTACTTC
CASSVVGTQETQYF
>-|-|TRBJ1-6|TRBV30
TGTGCCTGGAGTGTGGGGTTGGATTCACCCCTCCACTTT
CAWSVGLDSPLHF
>TRBD1|-|TRBJ1-2|TRBV30
TGTGCCTGGAGTGGGGACAGGGGAGTTGGTGGCTACACCTTC
CAWSGDRGVGGYTF
>TRBD2|-|TRBJ2-1|TRBV5-6
TGTGCCAGCAGCTCCATTTGGACTAGCGGGGGCCACTACAATGAGCAGTTCTTC
CASSSIWTSGGHYNEQFF
>TRBD2|few|TRBJ2-3|TRBV4-3
TGCGCCAGCAGCCCAAGCGGGGTCAACACAGATACGCAGTATTTT
CASSPSGVNTDTQYF
>TRBD1|-|TRBJ1-5|TRBV29-1
TGCAGCGTGGGACAGGGGATCGATCAGCCCCAGCATTTT
CSVGQGIDQPQHF
>TRBD1|few|TRBJ2-1|TRBV5-1
TGCGCCAGCAGCTGGGGGACAGACGCTGAGCAGTTCTTC
CASSWGTDAEQFF
>-|-|TRBJ2-7|TRBV27
TGTGCCAGCAGTTTAGTTGGACAGAGGACCTACGAGCAGTACTTC
CASSLVGQRTYEQYF
>TRBD1|few|TRBJ2-7|TRBV6-5
TGTGCCAGCAGTTACGGGGGACAGGGCTACGAGCAGTACTTC
CASSYGGQGYEQYF
>-|once|TRBJ2-1|TRBV9
TGTGCCAGCAGCGTAGGCGCAGGGGCCCGGAATGAGCAGTTCTTC
CASSVGAGARNEQFF
>-|-|TRBJ2-7|TRBV29-1
TGCAGCGCTGCTCTTGGTGAGGACGGAGCCTACGAGCAGTACTTC
CSAALGEDGAYEQYF
>-|-|TRBJ2-3|TRBV7-9
TGTGCCAGCAGCTTAGTAGGGGTAGGAACAGATACGCAGTATTTT
CASSLVGVGTDTQYF
>-|-|TRBJ2-1|TRBV30
TGTGCCTGGAGTCTAGGTAGTTACAATGAGCAGTTCTTC
CAWSLGSYNEQFF
>TRBD2|few|TRBJ2-1|TRBV5-1
TGCGCCAGCATCCAGCGGGGGGAGAGAGATGAGCAGTTCTTC
CASIQRGERDEQFF
>-|-|TRBJ2-7|TRBV6-6
TGTGCCAGCAGTTTGGGGGGGGGCGTCTACGAGCAGTACTTC
CASSLGGGVYEQYF
>TRBD2|few|TRBJ2-3|TRBV6-1
TGTGCCAGCAGTGACACACCCTTAGCGGGGGGCACAGATACGCAGTATTTT
CASSDTPLAGGTDTQYF
>TRBD2|-|TRBJ2-5|TRBV5-1
TGCGCCAGCGGAATAGCGGGGGGTGAGGAGACCCAGTACTTC
CASGIAGGEETQYF
>-|-|TRBJ2-5|TRBV6-5
TGTGCCAGCAGCAGATTCGAGACCCAGTACTTC
CASSRFETQYF
>-|few|TRBJ2-3|TRBV29-1
TGCAGCGTTTTTGTCGTTGATACGCAGTATTTT
CSVFVVDTQYF
>-|few|TRBJ2-6|TRBV5-1
TGCGCCAGCAGCTTGGACTCTGGGGCCAACGTCCTGACTTTC
CASSLDSGANVLTF
>TRBD1|-|TRBJ1-1|TRBV6-6
TGTGCCAGCAGCCTCGGACAGGGAGGCGCTGAAGCTTTCTTT
CASSLGQGGAEAFF
>TRBD1|-|TRBJ2-1|TRBV29-1
TGCAGCGGGGGACAGAGCTCCTACAATGAGCAGTTCTTC
CSGGQSSYNEQFF
>TRBD1|-|TRBJ2-2|TRBV27
TGTGCCAGCAGTAGGAGACAGGGGGCCGGCACCGGGGAGCTGTTTTTT
CASSRRQGAGTGELFF
>-|few|TRBJ2-2|TRBV7-2
TGTGCCAGCAGCCTCAACACCGGGGAGCTGTTTTTT
CASSLNTGELFF
>TRBD2|-|TRBJ2-1|TRBV4-1
TGCGCCAGCAGCACTAGCGGGGGGCACGGGAATGAGCAGTTCTTC
CASSTSGGHGNEQFF
>TRBD1|-|TRBJ1-1|TRBV27
TGTGCCAGCAGCGGACAGGGGTTAGGCACTGAAGCTTTCTTT
CASSGQGLGTEAFF
>-|-|TRBJ1-1|TRBV30
TGTGCCTGGAATCGGGGGGTAGATCACACTGAAGCTTTCTTT
CAWNRGVDHTEAFF
>-|-|TRBJ2-7|TRBV12-5
TGTGCTAGTGGCTACCCGAATCAGGACGAGCAGTACTTC
CASGYPNQDEQYF
>-|-|TRBJ2-5|TRBV11-3
TGTGCCAGCAGCTTAAGCGTACAAGAGACCCAGTACTTC
CASSLSVQETQYF
>-|-|TRBJ2-5|TRBV2
TGTGCCAGCACGTTCCGGGAGACCCAGTACTTC
CASTFRETQYF
>-|-|TRBJ1-1|TRBV10-2
TGCGCCAGCAGTGAAGGGTTCACTGAAGCTTTCTTT
CASSEGFTEAFF
>TRBD2|-|TRBJ2-5|TRBV5-1
TGCGCCAGCAGCTTGGCCCGGACTAGCGGGGGGCGATTCCAAGAGACCCAGTACTTC
CASSLARTSGGRFQETQYF
>TRBD1|-|TRBJ1-6|TRBV30
TGTGCCTGGAGTCCTGGGACAGTAAATTCACCCCTCCACTTT
CAWSPGTVNSPLHF
>-|-|TRBJ2-5|TRBV5-4
TGTGCCAGCAGCTTGCGGGACCTGTGGGAGACCCAGTACTTC
CASSLRDLWETQYF
>-|-|TRBJ1-5|TRBV30
TGTGCCTGGAGTCCCGATGGTAATCAGCCCCAGCATTTT
CAWSPDGNQPQHF
>TRBD1|few|TRBJ1-2|TRBV30
TGTGCCTGGGAACCTAGCAGGGGGCATGACGGCTACACCTTC
CAWEPSRGHDGYTF
>-|-|TRBJ2-5|TRBV15
TGTGCCACCAGCAGAGCTATCGCAGAGACCCAGTACTTC
CATSRAIAETQYF
>TRBD1|few|TRBJ2-7|TRBV6-1
TGTGCCAGCGGGACAGGGGTCGACGAGCAGTACTTC
CASGTGVDEQYF
>-|-|TRBJ2-7|TRBV15
TGTGCCACCAGCAGCAGTTACTACGAGCAGTACTTC
CATSSSYYEQYF
>-|-|TRBJ1-2|TRBV20-1
TGCAGTGCTACCTCAATCTATGGCTACACCTTC
CSATSIYGYTF
>-|-|TRBJ1-2|TRBV15
TGTGCCACCAGCAGACGGGGGACACTCGAAAGCGGCTACACCTTC
CATSRRGTLESGYTF
>TRBD2|-|TRBJ2-5|TRBV5-1
TGCGCCAGCAACCTTAGCGGGGGAGAGACCCAGTACTTC
CASNLSGGETQYF
>TRBD2|-|TRBJ2-3|TRBV7-3
TGTGCCAGCAGCCCAAACCCAGCGGGGGGGCTCTCGGTAGATACGCAGTATTTT
CASSPNPAGGLSVDTQYF